These T cell receptor beta chains were read from a single sample in a study of cytomegalovirus exposure and HLA in healthy donors. The method was immunoSEQ multiplex PCR; TCRdb's version includes in-frame clones alone and lacks a portion of them. The sample records roughly 130,000 clones, less than 80% being singletons. Sequencing was carried out using PBMCs. Receptors originate from a man aged 40-49 years in good health and CMV-seropositive. Both conserved end residues are part of each CDR3. A D gene is named only where the DNA matches it firmly. A row's size may be missing; if present it is once, few, many or a size class.

>once|TRBV5-6|16|TRBJ2-2|NA
TGTGCCAGCAGCGGGGGGGCCTTGGTTGGCACCGGGGAGCTGTTTTTT
CASSGGALVGTGELFF
>NA|TRBV4-1|14|TRBJ1-6|TRBD1
TGCGCCAGCAGCCAGGTACAGGGGGGCTCACCCCTCCACTTT
CASSQVQGGSPLHF
>NA|TRBV28|14|TRBJ2-3|NA
TGTGCCAGCAGTCCCGCGGGGTGGGCAGATACGCAGTATTTT
CASSPAGWADTQYF
>NA|TRBV4-1|19|TRBJ2-5|TRBD1
TGCGCCAGCAGCCAAGAGGGATCAGTCCCCGGGACAGGGCAAGAGACCCAGTACTTC
CASSQEGSVPGTGQETQYF
>few|TRBV28|14|TRBJ2-1|NA
TGTGCCAGCAGTTTACATAGCTCCTACAATGAGCAGTTCTTC
CASSLHSSYNEQFF
>NA|TRBV7-9|15|TRBJ2-2|TRBD1
TGTGCCAGCAGCTCTGGGGACAGGATAGCCGGGGAGCTGTTTTTT
CASSSGDRIAGELFF
>NA|TRBV6-4|15|TRBJ2-2|TRBD2
TGTGCCAGCAGTGATGGAGCGGGGGCCTCCGGGGAGCTGTTTTTT
CASSDGAGASGELFF
>NA|TRBV7-7|13|TRBJ2-1|NA
TGTGCCAGCAGCTTAGGGACAGAGCTTGAGCAGTTCTTC
CASSLGTELEQFF
>NA|TRBV5-1|18|TRBJ2-6|TRBD1
TGCGCCAGCGTCAATACCTTACAGGGGGCGGCCGGGGCCAACGTCCTGACTTTC
CASVNTLQGAAGANVLTF
>medium-sized|TRBV5-1|14|TRBJ1-3|NA
TGCGCCAGCAGCTGGGCAGGGATCGGAGACACCATATATTTT
CASSWAGIGDTIYF
>NA|TRBV27|15|TRBJ2-3|TRBD2
TGTGCCAGCGCAATAGCGGGGGGAAGCACAGATACGCAGTATTTT
CASAIAGGSTDTQYF
>NA|TRBV2|14|TRBJ2-1|NA
TGTGCCAGCGATAGTCTAATCTCCTACAATGAGCAGTTCTTC
CASDSLISYNEQFF
>NA|TRBV28|14|TRBJ1-4|TRBD1
TGTGCCAGCAGTTTGACAGGGCTTAATGAAAAACTGTTTTTT
CASSLTGLNEKLFF
>NA|TRBV15|15|TRBJ2-7|NA
TGTGCCACCAGCAGTAATCAGGGATTTGGCTACGAGCAGTACTTC
CATSSNQGFGYEQYF
>NA|TRBV28|16|TRBJ1-4|NA
TGTGCCAGCAGCCGCGGGCTTAGGGCCACTAATGAAAAACTGTTTTTT
CASSRGLRATNEKLFF
>few|TRBV6-4|15|TRBJ2-3|TRBD2
TGTGCCAGCAGTCAGACTAGCGGGGTCCCAGATACGCAGTATTTT
CASSQTSGVPDTQYF
>medium-sized|TRBV19|13|TRBJ2-3|NA
TGTGCCAGTAGGGTGACGGAGGCAGATACGCAGTATTTT
CASRVTEADTQYF
>NA|TRBV7-6|12|TRBJ1-5|NA
TGTGCCAGCAGCCAAAGAGGTCAGCCCCAGCATTTT
CASSQRGQPQHF
>NA|TRBV5-1|12|TRBJ2-2|NA
TGCGCCAGCAGCCAGAACACCGGGGAGCTGTTTTTT
CASSQNTGELFF
>NA|TRBV6-6|15|TRBJ2-1|TRBD2
TGTGCCAGCAGTTACTCGGGGGGGACCTACAATGAGCAGTTCTTC
CASSYSGGTYNEQFF
>NA|TRBV30|14|TRBJ2-1|TRBD1
TGTGCCTGGAGTGTTTCAGGGGGCTACAATGAGCAGTTCTTC
CAWSVSGGYNEQFF
>NA|TRBV10-2|13|TRBJ2-7|NA
TGCGCCAGCAGTGAGAGTGGCAACTACGAGCAGTACTTC
CASSESGNYEQYF
>NA|TRBV6-5|13|TRBJ1-5|NA
TGTGCCAGCAGTTACTCACGGAATCAGCCCCAGCATTTT
CASSYSRNQPQHF
>NA|TRBV7-6|15|TRBJ2-7|TRBD2
TGCGCCAGCAGCTTAGGGGCGGGGGGACCCTACGAGCAGTACTTC
CASSLGAGGPYEQYF
>NA|TRBV19|18|TRBJ2-3|NA
TGTGCCAGTAGTTTCATACTGGGGGGTAGCCTCAGCACAGATACGCAGTATTTT
CASSFILGGSLSTDTQYF
>NA|TRBV13|13|TRBJ2-7|NA
TGTGCCAGCAGCTTAGAATCAGGGTTCGAGCAGTACTTC
CASSLESGFEQYF
>few|TRBV5-4|13|TRBJ1-1|NA
TGTGCCAGCAGCCCCGACAGTAAATCTGAAGCTTTCTTT
CASSPDSKSEAFF
>NA|TRBV19|17|TRBJ1-4|TRBD1
TGTGCCAGTAGTATTTTCTCGGGACAGGGGATTAATGAAAAACTGTTTTTT
CASSIFSGQGINEKLFF
>NA|TRBV5-6|14|TRBJ2-1|NA
TGTGCCAGCAGCTTATTCCGGGACTCCTATGAGCAGTTCTTC
CASSLFRDSYEQFF
>few|TRBV30|13|TRBJ2-1|NA
TGTGCCTGGAGTTTGGACACCTACAATGAGCAGTTCTTC
CAWSLDTYNEQFF
>NA|TRBV15|22|TRBJ1-5|NA
TGTGCCACCAGCAGAGTTGGGGGGGGTTTAGACGGCCCGGTGAGAGGCAATCAGCCCCAGCATTTT
CATSRVGGGLDGPVRGNQPQHF
>NA|TRBV5-8|15|TRBJ2-1|TRBD1
TGTGCCAGCAGCCTAGGGACAGGGGGATACAATGAGCAGTTCTTC
CASSLGTGGYNEQFF
>NA|TRBV27|16|TRBJ1-6|TRBD1
TGTGCCAGCAGTTTATTTTTTGGGACAGGGGGCTCACCCCTCCACTTT
CASSLFFGTGGSPLHF
>NA|TRBV19|14|TRBJ1-1|NA
TGTGCCAGTAGTGGAATGGGCAGGAACACTGAAGCTTTCTTT
CASSGMGRNTEAFF
>NA|TRBV5-1|15|TRBJ2-7|TRBD2
TGCGCCAGCACCAATTTAGCGGGAGGCGCCTACGAGCAGTACTTC
CASTNLAGGAYEQYF
>NA|TRBV7-9|13|TRBJ2-2|NA
NA
CASSFQVSGELFF
>NA|TRBV18|18|TRBJ2-5|NA
TGTGCCAGCTCACCACTGTCCCTTGCGGGGGCCCCTCGGGAGACCCAGTACTTC
CASSPLSLAGAPRETQYF
>few|TRBV18|15|TRBJ2-2|NA
TGTGCCAGCTCCCCGCTGGGGCAGAACACCGGGGAGCTGTTTTTT
CASSPLGQNTGELFF
>once|TRBV7-8|14|TRBJ2-5|NA
TGTGCCAGCAGCTTAGGGCGGATCGGAGAGACCCAGTACTTC
CASSLGRIGETQYF
>NA|TRBV14|14|TRBJ2-3|NA
TGTGCCAGCAGCCAAGAACTTGGGGGGGATACGCAGTATTTT
CASSQELGGDTQYF
>NA|TRBV27|13|TRBJ2-7|NA
TGTGCCAGCAGTTCCGGGGTGGCCTACGAGCAGTACTTC
CASSSGVAYEQYF
>NA|TRBV7-8|13|TRBJ2-2|NA
TGTGCCAGCAGCGCCAGGGCCTCCGGGGAGCTGTTTTTT
CASSARASGELFF
>NA|TRBV28|16|TRBJ1-5|NA
TGTGCCAGCAGTTCAACCTCGGGGGGCTTTCGTCAGCCCCAGCATTTT
CASSSTSGGFRQPQHF
>once|TRBV7-8|15|TRBJ1-1|NA
TGTGCCAGCAGCTTAGTAGCACACTTGAACACTGAAGCTTTCTTT
CASSLVAHLNTEAFF
>few|TRBV6-1|16|TRBJ1-3|NA
TGTGCCAGCAGTGTGAACCGACAGATCTCTGGAAACACCATATATTTT
CASSVNRQISGNTIYF
>NA|TRBV28|13|TRBJ1-1|TRBD1
TGTGCCAGCAGTTCGGGACAGGGTGGGAAAGCTTTCTTT
CASSSGQGGKAFF
>NA|TRBV5-1|14|TRBJ1-4|NA
TGCGCCAGCAGCTTGGGGGGGCGGGATGAAAAACTGTTTTTT
CASSLGGRDEKLFF
>NA|TRBV28|14|TRBJ2-7|TRBD1
TGTGCCAGCAGTGCGCCCGGGACAGCCTACGAGCAGTACTTC
CASSAPGTAYEQYF
>NA|TRBV28|16|TRBJ1-1|TRBD1
TGTGCCAGCAGTTTATCGGTCAGGGGGCTGCGAACTGAAGCTTTCTTT
CASSLSVRGLRTEAFF